A single sample is the source of the 16 T cell receptor beta chains below, sequenced in a study of radiotherapy plus CTLA-4 blockade in lung cancer. Here immunoSEQ multiplex PCR was the method, and the copy in TCRdb shows in-frame clones only, minus some. The sample includes about 59,000 clones, around 74% of them seen just once. The specimen comprised peripheral blood, sampled from a patient treated with radiotherapy plus ipilimumab. Every receptor here comes from a human donor with non-small cell lung cancer whose response to radiotherapy plus ipilimumab could not be evaluated.

The chain employs TRBV4-3 and TRBJ2-2; 9 nucleotides align to TRBD2. Trimming at V came to 3 bases and at J to 7 bases, leaving 18 bases not matched to a gene. The germline CDR1 and CDR2 sequences are LGHNA and YSLEER. The CDR3 runs 19 residues. CDR3 in amino acids: CASSHSRASGVTPGGELFF. The CDR3, as DNA: TGCGCCAGCAGCCACAGCCGGGCTAGCGGGGTGACCCCAGGCGGGGAGCTGTTTTTT.

The chain has TRBV5-6 and TRBJ2-2; 13 bases align to TRBD2. V lost 4 bases to trimming and J lost 7 bases; unmatched junction nucleotides: 7. Germline V gene sequence: CDR1 SGHDT, CDR2 YYEEEE. This CDR3 has 16 amino acids. Here the CDR3 DNA reads TGTGCCAGCAGCACCGGACTAGCGGGGGCCCACGGGGAGCTGTTTTTT. The encoded protein is CASSTGLAGAHGELFF.

V is TRBV19 and J is TRBJ2-5, with 10 bases matching TRBD1. The germline V gene has CDR1 LNHDA and CDR2 SQIVND (reference sequence). The V gene end was trimmed by 6 bases and the J gene end by 5 bases; junction bases not matched to a gene: 3. This CDR3 is built from 13 residues. CDR3 bases: TGTGCCAGTAGCCCGACAGGGGGCGAGACCCAGTACTTC. It yields the protein CASSPTGGETQYF. Looking up the rest from reference TRBV19 and TRBJ2-5 gives the full variable domain: DGGITQSPKYLFRKEGQNVTLSCEQNLNHDAMYWYRQDPGQGLRLIYYSQIVNDFQKGDIAEGYSVSREKKESFPLTVTSAQKNPTAFYLCASSPTGGETQYFGPGTRLLVL.

The chain combines TRBV6-1 with TRBJ2-5; 8 nucleotides align to TRBD2. In germline, CDR1 is MNHNS, CDR2 SASEGT. The J segment lost 5 bases and the V segment lost 5 bases, leaving 7 bases of the junction unmatched. CDR3 length: 14 amino acids. The CDR3 region is CASSPGLGLETQYF. In nucleotides, the CDR3 is TGTGCCAGCAGTCCGGGACTAGGGTTGGAGACCCAGTACTTC.

The V call is TRBV16, the J call TRBJ1-5; D gene ambiguous. This CDR3 comprises 14 residues. V lost 1 base and J 4 bases, leaving 8 bases between the germline ends. CDR1 KGHSY and CDR2 FQNENV come from the germline V gene. In nucleotides, the CDR3 is TGTGCCAGCAGCCAATTATTCGGTAATCAGCCCCAGCATTTT. Encoded protein: CASSQLFGNQPQHF. The variable domain in full, completed from reference TRBV16 and TRBJ1-5, reads GEEVAQTPKHLVRGEGQKAKLYCAPIKGHSYVFWYQQVLKNEFKFLISFQNENVFDETGMPKERFSAKCLPNSPCSLEIQATKLEDSAVYFCASSQLFGNQPQHFGDGTRLSIL.

This chain joins TRBV19 and TRBJ2-3; weak D call: TRBD1 (5 bases). The germline V gene has CDR1 LNHDA and CDR2 SQIVND (reference sequence). This CDR3 has 14 amino acids. V dropped 5 bases and J dropped 7 bases, with 16 bases sitting between them. The CDR3 protein is CASSLPGIPYTQYF. CDR3 sequence (DNA): TGTGCCAGTAGTCTCCCAGGGATCCCGTATACGCAGTATTTT. Combining the CDR3 with reference TRBV19 and TRBJ2-3 gives the whole variable domain DGGITQSPKYLFRKEGQNVTLSCEQNLNHDAMYWYRQDPGQGLRLIYYSQIVNDFQKGDIAEGYSVSREKKESFPLTVTSAQKNPTAFYLCASSLPGIPYTQYFGPGTRLTVL.

In this sample, this clone turned up a few times. CDR3: CASSKGYRTGLNTGELFF. CDR3 nucleotides: TGTGCCAGCAGCAAGGGCTATAGGACAGGGCTGAACACCGGGGAGCTGTTTTTT. The chain uses TRBV21-1 and TRBJ2-2; the listed D gene, TRBD1, was not tested against the DNA. TRBV21-1 is deemed a pseudogene. The CDR3 runs to 18 residues.

This clone was detected a few times. This chain connects TRBV18 to TRBJ2-3; a possible D gene is TRBD1 (5 bases). Between the trimmed V and J ends, which lost 5 bases and 0 bases, there was a span of 6 bases. Germline V gene lookup returns CDR1 KGHSH and CDR2 LQKENI. CDR3 length: 13 residues. The CDR3 DNA sequence: TGTGCCAGCTCAGGGGCGAGCACAGATACGCAGTATTTT. It specifies CASSGASTDTQYF.

The V and J genes are TRBV6-1 and TRBJ2-7, with 11 bases that match TRBD2. The CDR3 runs 14 residues. The germline V gene has CDR1 MNHNS and CDR2 SASEGT. The J segment lost 2 bases and the V segment lost 6 bases, leaving 3 bases of the junction unmatched. The CDR3 protein is CASRTGLAAYEQYF. The CDR3 region has the DNA TGTGCCAGCAGAACGGGACTAGCGGCCTACGAGCAGTACTTC.

The V call is TRBV7-2, the J call TRBJ1-1; possibly TRBD1 for D (5 bases). Germline V gene sequence: CDR1 SGHTA, CDR2 FQGNSA. The V gene lost 5 bases and the J gene lost 10 bases, with 20 bases spanning the gap. CDR3 length: 14 residues. CDR3 residues: CASSPSSYGTRAFF. CDR3 nucleotides: TGTGCCAGCAGCCCTAGTTCCTACGGGACTCGAGCTTTCTTT.

The chain has TRBV30 and TRBJ1-1; 8 bases are shared with TRBD1. CDR1 GTSNPN and CDR2 SVGIG come from the germline V gene (reference sequence). This CDR3 spans 13 amino acids. V was clipped by 5 bases and J by 10 bases; unmatched bases: 12. CDR3 in DNA: TGTGCCTGGGATCCAGACAGGGGACTTGGAGCTTTCTTT. It codes for CAWDPDRGLGAFF.

The V call is TRBV5-1, the J call TRBJ2-2; D call uncertain. The CDR3 contains 13 residues. Trimming pared 4 bases from V and 4 bases from J, leaving 8 bases between. CDR1 is SGHRS and CDR2 is YFSETQ in the germline V gene. CDR3 nucleotides: TGCGCCAGCAGCCCCCTCCCCACCGGGGAGCTGTTTTTT. Encoded protein: CASSPLPTGELFF.

CDR3 region: CASSYLAGGQGDTQYF. In DNA, the CDR3 is TGTGCCAGCAGTTACCTAGCGGGGGGCCAGGGAGATACGCAGTATTTT. This sequence joins TRBV6-5 and TRBJ2-3, with 11 positions matching TRBD2. V was clipped by 2 bases and J by 5 bases; unmatched bases: 6. This CDR3 has 16 residues. Germline CDR1 and CDR2: MNHEY and SVGAGI.

The V gene is TRBV19, the J gene TRBJ1-5; perhaps TRBD1 as D (6 bases). V was pared by 3 bases and J by 2 bases, with 11 bases between. This CDR3 has 15 amino acids. The germline V gene has CDR1 LNHDA and CDR2 SQIVND (reference sequence). CDR3 region: CASSMLPGGNQPQHF. DNA for the CDR3: TGTGCCAGTAGTATGTTACCAGGGGGCAATCAGCCCCAGCATTTT.

The gene calls are TRBV7-9 and TRBJ1-1; no clear D gene. Germline V lookup: CDR1 SEHNR, CDR2 FQNEAQ (reference sequence). Trimming removed 1 base at V and 10 bases at J, with 13 bases between. This CDR3 contains 13 residues. CDR3: CASSLGVTTGAFF. The CDR3 nucleotides are TGTGCCAGCAGCTTAGGGGTTACAACGGGAGCTTTCTTT. Drawing the rest from reference TRBV7-9 and TRBJ1-1, the complete variable domain is DTGVSQNPRHKITKRGQNVTFRCDPISEHNRLYWYRQTLGQGPEFLTYFQNEAQLEKSRLLSDRFSAERPKGSFSTLEIQRTEQGDSAMYLCASSLGVTTGAFFGQGTRLTVV.

In its sample, this clone ranks as medium-sized. The chain joins TRBV7-8 to TRBJ2-7, with 7 nucleotides matching TRBD1. The CDR3 spans 14 residues. Germline V gives CDR1 SGHVS, CDR2 FQNEAQ. The junction had 5 bases not matched to a gene; V was cut back by 3 bases and J by 3 bases. This CDR3 is CASSFTGQSYEQYF. The CDR3 DNA is TGTGCCAGCAGCTTTACGGGACAGAGCTACGAGCAGTACTTC.